This is a list of T cell receptor beta chains from one sample in a study of CD8+CD57+ T cells in acquired aplastic anemia. TCRdb called the reads again in MiXCR, with one record for every CDR3 protein. Among some 220,000 distinct CDR3 sequences, about a third were seen once, and the ten largest hold 1% to 1.3%. What was sequenced was sorted CD4+, CD8+, or CD8+CD57+ T cells (not recorded which) from PBMCs. Receptors originate from a human donor in good health, serving as a control. CDR3s include the opening cysteine and the closing phenylalanine or tryptophan. Each record gives: V gene, CDR3 length, J gene, D gene, clone size, CDR3 DNA, CDR3 protein. D genes are given only for firm matches. Only some rows state a clone size, as once, few, many or a class for expanded clones.

TRBV20-1,15,TRBJ2-1,.,.,TGCAGTGCTAGAGATAGTGGCGGGGTCTACAATGAGCAGTTCTTC,CSARDSGGVYNEQFF
TRBV5-8,14,TRBJ2-5,.,.,TGTGCCAGCAGCTCTTGGGAGCGTACGGAGACCCAGTACTTC,CASSSWERTETQYF
TRBV11-2,17,TRBJ2-4,TRBD2,.,TGTGCCAGCAGCTTAGTCGTGGGACTAGCGGGAGTTAACATTCAGTACTTC,CASSLVVGLAGVNIQYF
TRBV10-3,16,TRBJ2-7,TRBD1,.,TGTGCCAGCTCACAGAATATTCCGGGACAGGGCGACGAGCAGTACTTC,CASSQNIPGQGDEQYF
TRBV7-8,16,TRBJ1-5,TRBD1,few,TGTGCCAGCAGCCTACAGACAGGGGGGTCGAGCCAGCCCCAGCATTTT,CASSLQTGGSSQPQHF
TRBV20-1,13,TRBJ1-4,.,many,TGCAGTGCTTTAGGGAGGGTTAATGAAAAACTGTTTTTT,CSALGRVNEKLFF
TRBV5-8,13,TRBJ1-5,.,.,TGTGCCAGCAGTACTGTTGGGGGCCAGCCCCAGCATTTT,CASSTVGGQPQHF
TRBV4-1,15,TRBJ1-2,.,.,TGCGCCAGCAGCCAAGATTCCAGGGGATTCTATGGCTACACCTTC,CASSQDSRGFYGYTF
TRBV5-1,15,TRBJ1-2,TRBD1,many,TGCGCCAGCAGCTCGGGACAGGGGACGATGTATGGCTACACCTTC,CASSSGQGTMYGYTF
TRBV15,15,TRBJ2-7,TRBD2,.,TGTGCCACCAGCTGGGGACTAGCGGGCATCGACGAGCAGTACTTC,CATSWGLAGIDEQYF
TRBV6-2/TRBV6-3,18,TRBJ1-5,.,once,TGTGCCAGCAGTTACTCGAGGGGGAGGGTAGGTAGCAATCAGCCCCAGCATTTT,CASSYSRGRVGSNQPQHF
TRBV7-6,12,TRBJ1-2,.,.,TGTGCCAGCAGCTTAGAGGGGTTCGGCTGCACCTTC,CASSLEGFGCTF
TRBV12-3/TRBV12-4,11,TRBJ2-7,.,many,TGTGCCAGCAGTGCGTCAAGAGGGCAGTACTTC,CASSASRGQYF
TRBV19,16,TRBJ2-7,TRBD2,many,TGTGCCAGTAGTATAGACGGACTAGCGGGCGATTACGAGCAGTACTTC,CASSIDGLAGDYEQYF
TRBV7-8,16,TRBJ1-2,TRBD1,many,TGTGCCAGCAGCCCATCAACCCCAGGGACAGGGGGTGGCTACACCTTC,CASSPSTPGTGGGYTF
TRBV12-3/TRBV12-4,14,TRBJ2-7,TRBD1,many,TGTGCCAGCAGTACACGGGACAGAGCCTACGAGCAGTACTTC,CASSTRDRAYEQYF
TRBV7-2,12,TRBJ1-2,.,many,TGTGCCAGCAGCGGTGTTAACTATGGCTACACCTTC,CASSGVNYGYTF
TRBV7-2,12,TRBJ2-5,.,.,TGTGCCAGCAGGGGGGTCCAAGAGACCCAGTACTTC,CASRGVQETQYF
TRBV15,13,TRBJ2-5,.,.,TGTGCCACCAGCAGAGCAGTACAAGAGACCCAGTACTTC,CATSRAVQETQYF
TRBV19,14,TRBJ1-2,.,.,TGTGCCAGTAGTACGCCAAACGAAAACTATGGCTACACCTTC,CASSTPNENYGYTF
TRBV4-1,14,TRBJ1-5,.,many,TGCGCCAGCGCCACCATGGCAGGCTTGGAACCCCAGCATTTT,CASATMAGLEPQHF
TRBV3-1,14,TRBJ2-7,.,few,TGTGCCAGCAGCCAAGATTCTGCGGCGGCCGAGCAGTACTTC,CASSQDSAAAEQYF
TRBV5-1,16,TRBJ1-1,.,.,TGCGCCAGCAGCACATTAAGGCAGGGTGGTGGAAATGAAGCTTTCTTT,CASSTLRQGGGNEAFF
TRBV6-1,15,TRBJ1-6,.,few,TGTGCCAGCAGAGAAACCGGGCAGGCTAATTCACCCCTCCACTTT,CASRETGQANSPLHF
TRBV19,19,TRBJ2-6,TRBD2,many,TGTGCCAGTAGTGTTTGGTCTAGCGGCCCCGTCCCTGGGGCCAACGTCCTGACTTTC,CASSVWSSGPVPGANVLTF
TRBV15,13,TRBJ1-1,.,.,TGTGCCACCAGCCCCGGGAGGGGGACTGAAGCTTTCTTT,CATSPGRGTEAFF
TRBV2,15,TRBJ2-7,TRBD2,.,TGTGCCAGCAGTTTCGGGCGGGAGGCTTACTACGAGCAGTACTTC,CASSFGREAYYEQYF
TRBV2,12,TRBJ1-2,.,few,TGTGCCAGCAGTTTGTTGGACTATGGCTACACCTTC,CASSLLDYGYTF
TRBV20-1,12,TRBJ1-4,.,few,TGCAGTGCCCGGACCGTAAATGAAAAACTGTTTTTT,CSARTVNEKLFF
TRBV20-1,13,TRBJ2-1,.,few,TGCAGTGCTACCGGAGCTAATTACAATGAGCAGTTCTTC,CSATGANYNEQFF
TRBV7-9,15,TRBJ1-4,.,many,TGTGCCAGCAGCCTATACCTACCAACTAATGAAAAACTGTTTTTT,CASSLYLPTNEKLFF
TRBV24-1,14,TRBJ2-3,TRBD2,once,TGTGCCACCAGTGAGGCGGGGGGATTCGGTACGCAGTATTTT,CATSEAGGFGTQYF
TRBV15,14,TRBJ2-7,TRBD2,many,TGTGCCACCAGCAGAGCGGGAGGGGCCTACGAGCAGTACTTC,CATSRAGGAYEQYF
TRBV12-5,14,TRBJ1-5,TRBD1,few,TGTGCTAGTGGTCCGGGACAGGGGGTGGTATCCCAGCATTTT,CASGPGQGVVSQHF
TRBV24-1,14,TRBJ1-6,.,.,TGTGCCACCAGTGATACCATGGGGGATTCACCCCTCCACTTT,CATSDTMGDSPLHF
TRBV2,15,TRBJ1-6,TRBD1,.,TGTGCCAGCAGGGACAGGGGATGCGATAATTCACCCCTCCACTTT,CASRDRGCDNSPLHF
TRBV7-2,13,TRBJ2-5,TRBD1,many,TGTGCCAGCAGCCGGGACAGGTCGGAGACCCAGTACTTC,CASSRDRSETQYF
TRBV20-1,13,TRBJ1-2,TRBD1,many,TGCAGTGCCGCGGACAGGGTAAACTATGGCTACACCTTC,CSAADRVNYGYTF
TRBV5-1,15,TRBJ1-1,TRBD1,few,TGCGCCAGCAGCTTCCAGGGGGGGTTGGACACTGAAGCTTTCTTT,CASSFQGGLDTEAFF
TRBV25-1,15,TRBJ2-5,.,few,TGTGCCAGCAGTGACGGACAGGAGGGGCTCGAGACCCAGTACTTC,CASSDGQEGLETQYF
TRBV4-2,17,TRBJ2-1,.,.,TGTGCCAGCAGCGAAGGGACGCCGCAACCTCGCTACAATGAGCAGTTCTTC,CASSEGTPQPRYNEQFF
TRBV11-2,15,TRBJ2-7,.,.,TGTGCCAGCGGCCCATTAGTTACTGCCCCCTACGAGCAGTACTTC,CASGPLVTAPYEQYF
TRBV24-1,15,TRBJ1-4,TRBD1,many,TGTGCCACCAGTGATTCCGGGACAGGGGGTGAAAAACTGTTTTTT,CATSDSGTGGEKLFF
TRBV5-1,15,TRBJ2-5,TRBD2,many,TGCGCCAGCAGCTTGGTCGGACTAGCGGCAGAGACCCAGTACTTC,CASSLVGLAAETQYF